The entry below describes one T cell receptor beta chain. Antigen unknown. The same CDR3 also results from other DNA sequences found in this sample. Samples of blood were obtained at baseline, on cycle 4 day 1, and on cycle 7 day 1. Measured with immunoSEQ multiplex PCR; TCRdb has only the in-frame clones, and not every one. Of more than 75,000 clones in the sample, about 88% were seen once. The entry originates in a study of OX40 agonist ivuxolimab in advanced cancers. Study-level points and caveats: CD4+ and CD8+ T cells in blood underwent clonal expansion by week 6 at 0.1 to 3.0 mg/kg.

The CDR3 contains 12 residues. The trim removed 5 bases at V and 3 bases at J, leaving 2 bases unmatched. The germline gives CDR1 SQVTM, CDR2 ANQGSEA. The sequenced sample was CD4+ or CD8+ T cells sorted from blood, obtained in a trial of the OX40 agonist ivuxolimab. The chain carries TRBV29-1 and TRBJ1-2; 8 bases are a match to TRBD1. The TCR originated in an adult with an advanced solid tumor such as melanoma, head and neck, liver or kidney cancer. The DNA of the CDR3 is TGCAGCGTTTCGACAGGGGACTATGGCTACACCTTC. This codes for CSVSTGDYGYTF.